A single sample is the source of the 28 T cell receptor beta chains below, sequenced in a study of vaccination effects on CD4 cells after COVID-19. Method: immunoSEQ multiplex PCR; TCRdb's copy keeps in-frame clones and lacks some. The data contain about 38,000 clones, around 67% of them singletons. Their target antigens are unknown. ViraFEST assay sequencing came after antigen-specific CD4+ T cells were expanded with viral peptide pools. Following 10 days of culture, CD4+ T cells were isolated. Absence of prior SARS-CoV-2 infection characterized the vaccine recipients, who showed negative nucleocapsid antibodies. The sample consisted of CD4+ T cells from PBMCs cultured with SARS-CoV-2 spike peptides, taken before COVID-19 vaccination. The receptors derive from a human donor who received a COVID-19 vaccine.

The chain employs TRBV28 and TRBJ1-2; no reliable D call. Germline CDR1 MDHEN, CDR2 SYDVKM. V lost 3 bases and J lost 0, with 11 bases in between. The CDR3 covers 15 residues. The DNA of the CDR3 is TGTGCCAGCAGTTTCGGAGTCTCGGCTAACTATGGCTACACCTTC. It translates to CASSFGVSANYGYTF.

Concerning this clone itself: At one boundary the junction diverges from the germline segment, which might be a read error. The J gene is TRBJ2-2, the V gene TRBV7-7; either TRBD1 or TRBD2 may fit D (6 bases each). The germline V gene has CDR1 SSHAT and CDR2 FNYEAQ (reference sequence). CDR3 size: 15 residues. This CDR3 is CASSPRGGRERELFF. DNA of the CDR3: TGTGCTAGCAGCCCCCGAGGGGGGCGGGAAAGGGAGCTGTTTTTT. The entire variable domain, with the rest obtained from reference TRBV7-7 and TRBJ2-2, is as follows: GAGVSQSPRYKVTKRGQDVTLRCDPISSHATLYWYQQALGQGPEFLTYFNYEAQPDKSGLPSDRFSAERPEGSISTLTIQRTEQRDSAMYRCASSPRGGRERELFFGEGSRLTVL.

The V gene is TRBV7-2, the J gene TRBJ1-2; the D is unclear. V lost 3 bases, J lost 4 bases, and 12 bases lay in between. CDR1 and CDR2 (germline): SGHTA, FQGNSA. The CDR3 totals 14 residues. The DNA of the CDR3 is TGTGCCAGCAGCTTTAGAATGACTCTCTATGGCTACACCTTC. Amino acids: CASSFRMTLYGYTF. Full variable domain (remainder filled in from reference TRBV7-2 and TRBJ1-2): GAGVSQSPSNKVTEKGKDVELRCDPISGHTALYWYRQSLGQGLEFLIYFQGNSAPDKSGLPSDRFSAERTGGSVSTLTIQRTQQEDSAVYLCASSFRMTLYGYTFGSGTRLTVV.

The V and J genes are TRBV12-3 or TRBV12-4 and TRBJ2-1; D not certain. V was trimmed by 10 bases and J by 3 bases, leaving 13 bases between them. The CDR3 runs 13 residues. CDR3 bases: TGTGCCACCGGGTCGGTGGGCTACAATGAGCAGTTCTTC. Protein sequence: CATGSVGYNEQFF.

This clone has just one count. The CDR3: CASSPWAGASNQPQHF. The CDR3 DNA sequence: TGTGCCAGCAGCCCCTGGGCGGGGGCAAGCAATCAGCCCCAGCATTTT. This chain joins TRBV28 and TRBJ1-5; maybe TRBD1 (6 bases). The CDR3 runs 16 residues. CDR1 and CDR2 from the germline V gene are MDHEN and SYDVKM. Trimming shortened V by 6 bases and J by 1 base, and 16 bases separated the two germline ends.

This chain links TRBV6-5 with TRBJ1-1; unclear D gene. Between the trimmed V and J ends, which lost 2 bases and 3 bases, there was a span of 13 bases. Germline CDR1 MNHEY, CDR2 SVGAGI. This CDR3 comprises 15 residues. The CDR3: CASSYRTRADTEAFF. For the CDR3, the DNA is TGTGCCAGCAGTTACCGGACCCGGGCGGACACTGAAGCTTTCTTT.

The chain recombines TRBV5-6 with TRBJ2-5, with D unclear. The germline CDR1 and CDR2 sequences are SGHDT and YYEEEE. V was pared by 2 bases and J by 5 bases, with 7 bases between. The CDR3 sequence is 12 residues long. CDR3 DNA sequence: TGTGCCAGCAGCTTTCTTGGGGAGACCCAGTACTTC. This sequence encodes CASSFLGETQYF. The whole variable domain, remainder taken from reference TRBV5-6 and TRBJ2-5, is DAGVTQSPTHLIKTRGQQVTLRCSPKSGHDTVSWYQQALGQGPQFIFQYYEEEERQRGNFPDRFSGHQFPNYSSELNVNALLLGDSALYLCASSFLGETQYFGPGTRLLVL.

This clone was counted a single time. The rearrangement joins TRBV10-2 to TRBJ1-1; the D gene is possibly TRBD1 (5 bases). Trimming stripped 2 bases from V and 2 bases from J, with 15 bases between. The CDR3 runs to 16 residues. Germline V CDR1 and CDR2: WSHSY, SAAADI. CDR3 region: CASSERGGTANTEAFF. As DNA, the CDR3 is TGCGCCAGCAGTGAGAGGGGAGGGACGGCAAACACTGAAGCTTTCTTT.

The rearrangement uses TRBV3-1 (or the pseudogene TRBV3-2) and TRBJ2-4; 8 bases are shared with TRBD2. After removal of 3 bases from V and 0 bases from J, the junction contained 7 bases not matched to a gene. The CDR3 has 17 amino acids. Germline values: CDR1 LGHDT, CDR2 YNNKEL (reference sequence). The CDR3 loop is CASSHSGTSLAKNIQYF. The CDR3 region has the DNA TGTGCCAGCAGCCATAGCGGGACCTCCCTAGCCAAAAACATTCAGTACTTC.

This chain connects TRBV28 to TRBJ2-7; D is unclear. The V gene lost 5 bases and the J gene lost 2 bases, with 4 bases spanning the gap. CDR3 length equals 11 residues. Germline V CDR1 and CDR2: MDHEN, SYDVKM. The CDR3 here is CASSTTYEQYF. The CDR3 DNA sequence: TGTGCCAGCAGTACCACCTACGAGCAGTACTTC.

The rearrangement uses TRBV6-5 and TRBJ2-7; tentative D call: TRBD1 (5 bases). V was trimmed by 10 bases and J by 3 bases, leaving 13 bases between them. The CDR3 runs to 12 residues. Germline V lookup: CDR1 MNHEY, CDR2 SVGAGI. CDR3 loop: CATSDTLYEQYF. The CDR3 bases are TGTGCCACCTCGGACACCCTCTACGAGCAGTACTTC.

In this sample, this clone turned up once. The genes are TRBV7-2 and TRBJ1-2, with TRBD1 matching over 11 bases. Trimming at V came to 5 bases and at J to 7 bases, leaving 12 bases not matched to a gene. Germline CDR1 is SGHTA and CDR2 is FQGNSA. The CDR3 loop spans 16 amino acids. CDR3 in amino acids: CASSDAPGQGASGYTF. In DNA, the CDR3 is TGTGCCAGCAGCGACGCCCCAGGACAGGGGGCCTCTGGCTACACCTTC.

This chain links TRBV19 with TRBJ2-3; 7 bases match TRBD2. There are 14 residues in the CDR3. Germline CDR1 and CDR2: LNHDA and SQIVND (reference sequence). The J segment lost 4 bases and the V segment lost 10 bases, leaving 11 bases of the junction unmatched. For the CDR3, the DNA is TGTGCCACCGGTCCTGGGGAGGGCGCAGATACGCAGTATTTT. It translates to CATGPGEGADTQYF.

This clone was seen more than once but under ten times. The rearrangement links TRBV4-2 to TRBJ2-7, with 8 bases lining up with TRBD1. The CDR3 is 14 amino acids. Germline loops: CDR1 LGHNA, CDR2 YNFKEQ. V lost 4 bases, J lost 7 bases, and 9 bases stayed unmatched. DNA for the CDR3: TGTGCCAGCAGCCCCCGGACAGGGTACGGAGAGCAGTACTTC. Its protein is CASSPRTGYGEQYF.

CDR3 sequence: CAISDRTGHEQYF. CDR3 DNA sequence: TGTGCCATCAGTGATAGGACAGGGCACGAGCAGTACTTC. This rearrangement joins TRBV10-3 to TRBJ2-7; 8 bases map to TRBD1. J lost 5 bases, V lost 3 bases, and 3 bases had no gene match. The CDR3 loop spans 13 amino acids. CDR1 and CDR2 from the germline V gene are ENHRY and SYGVKD.

The chain links TRBV7-9 to TRBJ2-2; TRBD1 might be the D (5 bases). V lost 1 base to trimming and J lost 7 bases, with 13 bases between them. Germline CDR1 is SEHNR and CDR2 is FQNEAQ (reference sequence). This CDR3 has 15 residues. The CDR3 sequence is CASSLEGHRSGELFF. CDR3 bases: TGTGCCAGCAGCTTAGAAGGACATCGTAGCGGGGAGCTGTTTTTT.

This clone has a handful of counts. V is TRBV2 and J is TRBJ2-1; D is undetermined. Deletions cut 4 bases from V and 6 bases from J, with 16 bases between. The CDR3 extends over 15 amino acids. Germline CDR1 is SNHLY and CDR2 is FYNNEI. CDR3 in amino acids: CASSAFGPRGNEQFF. For the CDR3, the DNA is TGTGCCAGCAGTGCTTTTGGGCCTCGAGGCAATGAGCAGTTCTTC.

This clone showed up just once. This rearrangement joins TRBV4-1 to TRBJ2-7; D is perhaps TRBD1 (6 bases). This CDR3 has 16 amino acids. With 4 bases removed from V and 0 bases from J, the gap between germline ends came to 16 bases. Germline V gene lookup returns CDR1 MGHRA and CDR2 YSYEKL. CDR3 residues: CASSREQGIPSYEQYF. Here the CDR3 DNA reads TGCGCCAGCAGCCGTGAACAGGGAATCCCCTCCTACGAGCAGTACTTC.

This clone was found a few times. This sequence joins TRBV19 and TRBJ1-2; 7 bases match TRBD1. V was clipped by 6 bases and J by 2 bases; unmatched bases: 6. CDR1 is LNHDA and CDR2 is SQIVND in the germline V gene (reference sequence). This CDR3 comprises 14 residues. The CDR3 bases are TGTGCCAGTAGGACCCCACAGGGGAACTATGGCTACACCTTC. This translates into CASRTPQGNYGYTF.

J is TRBJ1-2 and V is TRBV3-1 (or the pseudogene TRBV3-2), with D maybe TRBD1 (5 bases). Looked up from germline, CDR1 is LGHDT and CDR2 is YNNKEL (reference sequence). The CDR3 spans 14 residues. Trimming stripped 4 bases from V and 8 bases from J, with 17 bases between. The CDR3 spells CASSPGVQGRGYTF. As DNA, the CDR3 is TGTGCCAGCAGCCCGGGGGTCCAGGGACGCGGCTACACCTTC.

The rearrangement uses TRBV7-2 and TRBJ1-2; a weak D match, TRBD1 (6 bases). V was trimmed by 3 bases and J by 8 bases, leaving 16 bases between them. The CDR3 has 14 residues. CDR1 and CDR2 (germline): SGHTA, FQGNSA. In nucleotides, the CDR3 is TGTGCCAGCAGCTTCGAGGGGGTTTCGGGGGGCTACACCTTC. Its protein is CASSFEGVSGGYTF.

V gene TRBV27 combines with J gene TRBJ1-4, with D unresolved. Germline CDR1 is MNHEY and CDR2 is SMNVEV (reference sequence). Between the trimmed V and J ends, which lost 3 bases and 7 bases, there was a span of 12 bases. The CDR3 runs 14 residues. The CDR3 coding sequence is TGTGCCAGCAGTTTGGGCGGGAAGGGTGAAAAACTGTTTTTT. Its protein is CASSLGGKGEKLFF.

The rearrangement uses TRBV5-1 and TRBJ2-5, with 7 bases that match TRBD2. Germline loops: CDR1 SGHRS, CDR2 YFSETQ. J gave up 6 bases and V 0 bases, and 8 bases lay outside the gene matches. The length of the CDR3 is 15 residues. DNA of the CDR3: TGCGCCAGCAGCTTGGCCGCGGGAGAGGGGAAGACCCAGTACTTC. Protein: CASSLAAGEGKTQYF.

This clone was seen a few times. V gene TRBV7-9 combines with J gene TRBJ2-2; 12 nucleotides agree with TRBD1. The J segment lost 8 bases and the V segment lost 3 bases, leaving 4 bases of the junction unmatched. The germline V gene has CDR1 SEHNR and CDR2 FQNEAQ (reference sequence). The CDR3 runs to 15 residues. As DNA, the CDR3 is TGTGCCAGCAGCTTGGGACAGGGGGCGGAAGGGGAGCTGTTTTTT. As protein: CASSLGQGAEGELFF.

This chain uses TRBV18 with TRBJ1-3, with a tentative D call TRBD1 (5 bases). From germline, CDR1 is KGHSH and CDR2 LQKENI. The ends were cut back, 4 bases at V and 0 bases at J, with 10 bases in the middle. The CDR3 consists of 15 residues. CDR3 sequence: CASSRWGPSGNTIYF. DNA of the CDR3: TGTGCCAGCTCACGGTGGGGCCCCTCTGGAAACACCATATATTTT.

The chain has TRBV19 and TRBJ1-2; 8 nucleotides match TRBD1. The CDR3 covers 16 residues. Unmatched junction bases numbered 8, after V lost 4 bases and J lost 1 base. The germline V gene has CDR1 LNHDA and CDR2 SQIVND (reference sequence). CDR3 sequence reads: CASSREGTGNNYGYTF. CDR3 nucleotide sequence: TGTGCCAGTAGTAGGGAAGGGACAGGCAATAACTATGGCTACACCTTC.

As to this clone: In the same sample, other DNA sequences code for this CDR3. The chain couples TRBV5-1 to TRBJ1-2; D unclear. The germline V gene has CDR1 SGHRS and CDR2 YFSETQ. V dropped 4 bases and J dropped 6 bases, with 13 bases sitting between them. This CDR3 comprises 13 residues. CDR3 residues: CASSLSGGDGYTF. The CDR3 DNA reads as TGCGCCAGCAGCCTATCGGGAGGAGATGGCTACACCTTC.

This sequence joins TRBV27 and TRBJ1-6; D ambiguous. Germline V lookup: CDR1 MNHEY, CDR2 SMNVEV (reference sequence). The CDR3 runs 15 residues. The ends were cut back, 5 bases at V and 0 bases at J, with 8 bases in the middle. The CDR3 spells CASSPGGSYNSPLHF. In DNA, the CDR3 is TGTGCCAGCAGTCCAGGAGGCTCCTATAATTCACCCCTCCACTTT.